This T cell receptor (beta chain) came from a study of blood T cell repertoires in COVID-19. Germline CDR1 reads SNHLY; CDR2 reads FYNNEI. The CDR3 extends over 14 amino acids. V dropped 6 bases and J dropped 8; count of bases not matched to a gene: 9. Participants, about 18 to 90 years old, spanned more than 20 US areas. Donors of Cohort 3 who recovered were those that had two negative PCRs, clearance, or symptom resolution. TCRdb keeps only in-frame clones here, not all; method: immunoSEQ multiplex PCR. Here the sample spans about 320,000 clones, roughly 86% being singletons. This rearrangement joins TRBV2 to TRBJ1-4; 7 positions agree with TRBD1. Material: PBMCs or T cells enriched from blood (not recorded which). The source is a young woman who had recovered from COVID-19. CDR3 region: CASRKQGSDEKLFF. CDR3 DNA: TGTGCCAGCAGAAAACAGGGGAGCGACGAAAAACTGTTTTTT.